This record looks at one T cell receptor beta chain sequence and its context. Produced via immunoSEQ multiplex PCR; TCRdb's table is partial and in-frame only. The profile shows fewer than 350,000 clones, 85% of them singletons. The sample is drawn from a study of blood T cell repertoires in COVID-19. This receptor was taken from a woman aged 50 to 65 with active or convalescent COVID-19. Sample: peripheral blood.

The CDR3 DNA follows: TGTGCCATCAGTCGCGGGACGGGGAACTCTGGAAACACCATATATTTT. As protein: CAISRGTGNSGNTIYF. This chain uses TRBV10-3 with TRBJ1-3, with a weak D call TRBD1 (5 bases). Germline CDR1 ENHRY, CDR2 SYGVKD. This CDR3 is 16 amino acids long. The V gene lost 5 bases and the J gene lost 0 bases, with 14 bases spanning the gap.